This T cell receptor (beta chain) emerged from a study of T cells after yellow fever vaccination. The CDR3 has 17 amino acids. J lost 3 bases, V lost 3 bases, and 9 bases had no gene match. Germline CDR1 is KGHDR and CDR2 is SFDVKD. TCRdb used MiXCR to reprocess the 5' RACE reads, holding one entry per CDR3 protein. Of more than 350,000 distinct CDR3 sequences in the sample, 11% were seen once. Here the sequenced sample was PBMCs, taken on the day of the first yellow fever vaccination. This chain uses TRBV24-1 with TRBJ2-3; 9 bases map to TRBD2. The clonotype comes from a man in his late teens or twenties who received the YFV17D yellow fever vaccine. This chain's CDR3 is CATSDPDSGGRTDTQYF. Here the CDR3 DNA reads TGTGCCACCAGTGATCCTGATAGCGGGGGCCGGACAGATACGCAGTATTTT.